Listed below are T cell receptor beta chains from one sample, sequenced in a study of T cell clusters in autoimmune cytopenias. TCRdb re-called the multiplex PCR reads, yielding one record per CDR3 amino acid sequence without DNA. Its clone listing holds around 6,300 distinct CDR3 sequences. The same data also contributed to another study, on T cell repertoires in aging, cancer and after chemotherapy.

The material sequenced was peripheral blood. The receptors come from a human donor in good health. CDR3s include the opening cysteine and the closing phenylalanine or tryptophan. Fields, in order: clone size, J gene, V gene, CDR3 protein. Clone sizes are given selectively: once, few, many, or a class where the clone is expanded.

>medium-sized|TRBJ2-2|TRBV27
CASSYSGGAFGELFF
>NA|TRBJ1-3|TRBV5-4
CASSLSLGPGNTIYF
>NA|TRBJ1-2|TRBV30
CAWSVSGGIYGYTF
>medium-sized|TRBJ1-2|TRBV29-1
CSVMGEGGARDGYTF
>NA|TRBJ2-1|TRBV6-2/TRBV6-3
CASRTTSGGFSSYNEQFF
>NA|TRBJ2-7|TRBV20-1
CSAAGANEQYF
>NA|TRBJ2-3|TRBV29-1
CSSRTGDTQYF
>large|TRBJ2-5|TRBV29-1
CSVDGTGNQETQYF
>NA|TRBJ2-3|TRBV5-5
CASSSSSGLLAGGSDTQYF
>NA|TRBJ2-3|TRBV7-6
CASSLTSPGVLSSDTQYF
>medium-sized|TRBJ2-1|TRBV19
CASDRGQMSYNEQFF
>medium-sized|TRBJ2-2|TRBV6-5
CASSYWSGPNTGELFF
>NA|TRBJ1-2|TRBV6-1
CASSDAGRHYTF
>NA|TRBJ1-5|TRBV29-1
CSVEEVQGRGPQHF
>NA|TRBJ2-7|TRBV5-5
CASSLAGGDYEQYF
>medium-sized|TRBJ2-1|TRBV6-6
CASSTGQNLGAYNEQFF
>NA|TRBJ2-2|TRBV12-3/TRBV12-4
CASSPKGRERGTGELFF
>NA|TRBJ2-1|TRBV12-3/TRBV12-4
CASSLRQGYNEQFF
>NA|TRBJ2-1|TRBV7-6
CASSLDAGVKMNEQFF
>NA|TRBJ1-4|TRBV27
CATLLGGTVAEKLFF
>NA|TRBJ2-5|TRBV6-6
CASRDAVGTQYF
>NA|TRBJ2-5|TRBV18
CASSRSGQAGRETQYF
>NA|TRBJ2-3|TRBV18
CASSPPTSGRSDTQYF
>medium-sized|TRBJ2-5|TRBV29-1
CSVAGSSQETQYF
>medium-sized|TRBJ2-3|TRBV5-4
CASSLVGAGIEGTQYF
>NA|TRBJ2-1|TRBV11-1
CASSPIWPPGRQFF